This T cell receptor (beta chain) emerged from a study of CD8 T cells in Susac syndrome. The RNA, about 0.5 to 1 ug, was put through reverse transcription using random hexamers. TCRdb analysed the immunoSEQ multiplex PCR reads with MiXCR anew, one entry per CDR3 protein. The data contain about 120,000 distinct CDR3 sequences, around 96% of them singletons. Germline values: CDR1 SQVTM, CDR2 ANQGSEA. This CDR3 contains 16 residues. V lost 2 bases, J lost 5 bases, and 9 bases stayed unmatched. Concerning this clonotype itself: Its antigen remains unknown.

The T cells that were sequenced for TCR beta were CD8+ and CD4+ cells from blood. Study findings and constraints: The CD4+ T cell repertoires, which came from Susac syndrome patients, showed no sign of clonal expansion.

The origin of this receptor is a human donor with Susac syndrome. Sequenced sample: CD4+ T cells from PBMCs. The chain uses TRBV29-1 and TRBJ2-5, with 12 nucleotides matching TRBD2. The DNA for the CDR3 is TGCAGCGTTGAACGGGCTAGCGGGAGGGCCGTGGAGACCCAGTACTTC. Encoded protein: CSVERASGRAVETQYF.